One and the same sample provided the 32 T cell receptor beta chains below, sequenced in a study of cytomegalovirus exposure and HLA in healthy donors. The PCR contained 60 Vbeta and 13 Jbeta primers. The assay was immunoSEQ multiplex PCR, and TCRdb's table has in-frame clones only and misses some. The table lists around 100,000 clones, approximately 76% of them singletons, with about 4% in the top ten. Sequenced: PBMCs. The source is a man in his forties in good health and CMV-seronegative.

Here the CDR3 DNA reads TGTGCCAGCAGTTCCGGACGGGGTAATCAGCCCCAGCATTTT. As protein: CASSSGRGNQPQHF. This chain connects TRBV27 to TRBJ1-5; no clear D gene. Per germline, CDR1 MNHEY and CDR2 SMNVEV (reference sequence). V was cut by 4 bases and J by 4 bases, with 11 bases left in between. The CDR3 runs to 14 residues.

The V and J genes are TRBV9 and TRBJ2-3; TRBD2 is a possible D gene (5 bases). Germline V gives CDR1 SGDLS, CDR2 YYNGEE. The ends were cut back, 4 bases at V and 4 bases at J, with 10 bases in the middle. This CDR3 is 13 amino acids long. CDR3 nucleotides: TGTGCCAGCAGCTTTGGACTGTCAGATACGCAGTATTTT. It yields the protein CASSFGLSDTQYF.

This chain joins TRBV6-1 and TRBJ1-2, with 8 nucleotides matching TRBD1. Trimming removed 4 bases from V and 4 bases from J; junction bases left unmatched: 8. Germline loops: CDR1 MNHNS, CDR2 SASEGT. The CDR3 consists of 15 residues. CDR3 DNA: TGTGCCAGCAGTGCCGACAGGGGAGCCGTCTATGGCTACACCTTC. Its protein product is CASSADRGAVYGYTF.

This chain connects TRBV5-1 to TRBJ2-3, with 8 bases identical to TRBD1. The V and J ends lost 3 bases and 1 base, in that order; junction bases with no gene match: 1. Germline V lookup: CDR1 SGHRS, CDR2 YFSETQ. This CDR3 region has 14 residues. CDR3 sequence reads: CASSWGQGTDTQYF. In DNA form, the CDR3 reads TGCGCCAGCAGCTGGGGACAGGGCACAGATACGCAGTATTTT. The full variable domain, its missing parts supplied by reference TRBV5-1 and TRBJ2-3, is KAGVTQTPRYLIKTRGQQVTLSCSPISGHRSVSWYQQTPGQGLQFLFEYFSETQRNKGNFPGRFSGRQFSNSRSEMNVSTLELGDSALYLCASSWGQGTDTQYFGPGTRLTVL.

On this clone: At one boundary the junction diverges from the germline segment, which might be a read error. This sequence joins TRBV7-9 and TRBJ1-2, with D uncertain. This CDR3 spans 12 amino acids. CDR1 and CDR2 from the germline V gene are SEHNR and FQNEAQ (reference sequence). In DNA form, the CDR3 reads TGTTCCAGCAGCCTTACAACTACTGGCTACACCTTC. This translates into CSSSLTTTGYTF.

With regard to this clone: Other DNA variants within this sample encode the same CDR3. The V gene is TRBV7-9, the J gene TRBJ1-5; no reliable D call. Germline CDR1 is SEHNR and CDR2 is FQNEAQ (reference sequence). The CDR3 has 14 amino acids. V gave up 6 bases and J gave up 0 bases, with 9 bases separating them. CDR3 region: CASSAVFSNQPQHF. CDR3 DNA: TGTGCCAGCAGTGCGGTGTTTAGCAATCAGCCCCAGCATTTT.

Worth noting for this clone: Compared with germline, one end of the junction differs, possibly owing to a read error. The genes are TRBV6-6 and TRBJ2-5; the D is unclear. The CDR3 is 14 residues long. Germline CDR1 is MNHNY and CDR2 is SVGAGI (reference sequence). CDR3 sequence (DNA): TGTGCCAGCAGTTACCCTCCGAACCAGGAGACCCAGTACTTC. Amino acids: CASSYPPNQETQYF.

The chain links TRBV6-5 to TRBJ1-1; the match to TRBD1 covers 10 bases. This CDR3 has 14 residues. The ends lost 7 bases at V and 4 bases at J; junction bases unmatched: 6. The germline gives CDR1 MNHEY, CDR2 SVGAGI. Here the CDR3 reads CASTGTGVSTEAFF. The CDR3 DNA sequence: TGTGCCAGCACCGGGACAGGGGTTTCCACTGAAGCTTTCTTT.

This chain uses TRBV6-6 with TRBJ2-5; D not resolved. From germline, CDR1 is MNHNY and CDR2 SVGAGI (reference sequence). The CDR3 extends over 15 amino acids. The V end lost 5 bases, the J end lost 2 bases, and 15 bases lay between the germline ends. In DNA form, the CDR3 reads TGTGCCAGCAGTAAACTACCCATTACACAAGAGACCCAGTACTTC. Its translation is CASSKLPITQETQYF.

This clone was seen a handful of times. The CDR3 sequence is CASRVGAGDYNEQFF. The CDR3, as DNA: TGTGCCAGTAGGGTAGGAGCGGGAGACTACAATGAGCAGTTCTTC. The chain recombines TRBV19 with TRBJ2-1, with TRBD2 matching 8 bases. Germline trimming cut 6 bases from V and 3 bases from J; bases unmatched to any gene: 7. The CDR3 sequence is 15 residues long. The germline V gene encodes CDR1 LNHDA and CDR2 SQIVND (reference sequence).

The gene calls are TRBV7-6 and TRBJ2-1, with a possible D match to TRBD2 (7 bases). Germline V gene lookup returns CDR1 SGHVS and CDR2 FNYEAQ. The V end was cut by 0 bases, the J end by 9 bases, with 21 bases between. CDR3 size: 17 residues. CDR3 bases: TGTGCCAGCAGCTTAGCTTATTTTGGGGGTAGGGGGGGTGAGCAGTTCTTC. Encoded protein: CASSLAYFGGRGGEQFF.

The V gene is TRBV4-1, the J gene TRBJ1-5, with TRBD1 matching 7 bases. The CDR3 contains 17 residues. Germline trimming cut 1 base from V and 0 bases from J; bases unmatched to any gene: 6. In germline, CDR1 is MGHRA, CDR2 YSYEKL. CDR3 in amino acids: CASSQGSGGISNQPQHF. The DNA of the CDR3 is TGCGCCAGCAGCCAAGGTTCAGGGGGGATTAGCAATCAGCCCCAGCATTTT.

As DNA, the CDR3 is TGTGCCAGCAGTGAATACAGGATCAATCAGCCCCAGCATTTT. Its translation: CASSEYRINQPQHF. J is TRBJ1-5 and V is TRBV2; D perhaps matches TRBD1 (5 bases). The germline V gene encodes CDR1 SNHLY and CDR2 FYNNEI. The CDR3 extends over 14 amino acids. Deletions cut 2 bases from V and 3 bases from J, with 8 bases between.

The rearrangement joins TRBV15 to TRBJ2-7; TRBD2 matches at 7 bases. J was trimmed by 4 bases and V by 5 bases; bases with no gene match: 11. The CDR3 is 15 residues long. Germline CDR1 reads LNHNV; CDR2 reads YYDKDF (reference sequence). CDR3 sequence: CATSRGEGLWYEQYF. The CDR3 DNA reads TGTGCCACCAGCCGCGGGGAGGGTTTATGGTACGAGCAGTACTTC.

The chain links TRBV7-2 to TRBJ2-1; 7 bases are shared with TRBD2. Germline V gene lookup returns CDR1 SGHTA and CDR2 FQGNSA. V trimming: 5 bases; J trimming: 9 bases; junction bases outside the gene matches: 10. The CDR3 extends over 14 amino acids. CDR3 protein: CASSPPGRAGEQFF. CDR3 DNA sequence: TGTGCCAGCAGCCCCCCGGGGAGGGCTGGTGAGCAGTTCTTC.

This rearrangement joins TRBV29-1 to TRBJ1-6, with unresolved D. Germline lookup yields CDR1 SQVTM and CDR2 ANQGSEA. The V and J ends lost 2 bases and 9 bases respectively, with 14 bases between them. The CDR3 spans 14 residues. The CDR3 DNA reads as TGCAGCGTTGAACGACCCTCCCGGGTTTCACCCCTCCACTTT. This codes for CSVERPSRVSPLHF.

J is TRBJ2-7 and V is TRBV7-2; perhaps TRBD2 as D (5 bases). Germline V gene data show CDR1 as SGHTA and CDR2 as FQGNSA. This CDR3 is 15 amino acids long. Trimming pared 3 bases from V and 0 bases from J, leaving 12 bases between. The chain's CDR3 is CASSFGLPSSYEQYF. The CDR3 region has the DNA TGTGCCAGCAGCTTTGGACTCCCCAGCTCCTACGAGCAGTACTTC.

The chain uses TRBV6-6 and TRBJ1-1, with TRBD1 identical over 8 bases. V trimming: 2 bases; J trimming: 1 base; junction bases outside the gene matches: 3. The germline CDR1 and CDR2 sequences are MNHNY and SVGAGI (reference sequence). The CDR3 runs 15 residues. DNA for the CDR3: TGTGCCAGCAGTTACGCGGGACAGGAGAACACTGAAGCTTTCTTT. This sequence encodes CASSYAGQENTEAFF.

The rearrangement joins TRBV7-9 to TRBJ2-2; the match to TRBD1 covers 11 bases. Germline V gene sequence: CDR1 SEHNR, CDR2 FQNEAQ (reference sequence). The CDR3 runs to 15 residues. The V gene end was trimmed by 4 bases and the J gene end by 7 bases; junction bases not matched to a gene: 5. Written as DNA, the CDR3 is TGTGCCAGCAGCTCTGGACAGGGGGCGCACGGGGAGCTGTTTTTT. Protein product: CASSSGQGAHGELFF.

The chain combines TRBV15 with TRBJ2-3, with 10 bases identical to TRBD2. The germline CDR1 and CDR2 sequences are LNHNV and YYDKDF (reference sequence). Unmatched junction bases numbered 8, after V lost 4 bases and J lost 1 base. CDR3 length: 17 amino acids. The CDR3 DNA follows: TGTGCCACCAGCACAAGTTCCGGGACTAGCGGCACAGATACGCAGTATTTT. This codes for CATSTSSGTSGTDTQYF.

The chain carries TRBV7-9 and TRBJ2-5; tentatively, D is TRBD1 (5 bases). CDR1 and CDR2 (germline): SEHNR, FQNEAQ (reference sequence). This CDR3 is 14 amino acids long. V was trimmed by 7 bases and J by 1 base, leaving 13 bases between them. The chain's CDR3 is CASNQGLGQETQYF. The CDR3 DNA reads TGTGCCAGCAACCAGGGTCTTGGCCAAGAGACCCAGTACTTC.

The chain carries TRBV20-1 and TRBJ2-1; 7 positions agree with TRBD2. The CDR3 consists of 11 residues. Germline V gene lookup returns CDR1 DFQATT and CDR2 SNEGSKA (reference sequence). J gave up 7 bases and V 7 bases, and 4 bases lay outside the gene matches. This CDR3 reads CSGAGQNEQFF. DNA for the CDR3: TGCAGTGGAGCGGGGCAGAATGAGCAGTTCTTC.

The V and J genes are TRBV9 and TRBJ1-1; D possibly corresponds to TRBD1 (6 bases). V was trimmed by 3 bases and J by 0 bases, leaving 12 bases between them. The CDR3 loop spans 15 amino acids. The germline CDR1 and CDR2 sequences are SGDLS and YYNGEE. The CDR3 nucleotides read TGTGCCAGCAGCGAGCAGGACAGTTTGAACACTGAAGCTTTCTTT. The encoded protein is CASSEQDSLNTEAFF. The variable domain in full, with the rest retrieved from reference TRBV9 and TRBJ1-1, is DSGVTQTPKHLITATGQRVTLRCSPRSGDLSVYWYQQSLDQGLQFLIQYYNGEERAKGNILERFSAQQFPDLHSELNLSSLELGDSALYFCASSEQDSLNTEAFFGQGTRLTVV.

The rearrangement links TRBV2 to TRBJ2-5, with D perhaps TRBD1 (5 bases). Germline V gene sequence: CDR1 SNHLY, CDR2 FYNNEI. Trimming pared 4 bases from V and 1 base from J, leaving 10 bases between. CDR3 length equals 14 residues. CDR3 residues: CASSAWQGQETQYF. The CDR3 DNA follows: TGTGCCAGCAGTGCTTGGCAGGGCCAAGAGACCCAGTACTTC.

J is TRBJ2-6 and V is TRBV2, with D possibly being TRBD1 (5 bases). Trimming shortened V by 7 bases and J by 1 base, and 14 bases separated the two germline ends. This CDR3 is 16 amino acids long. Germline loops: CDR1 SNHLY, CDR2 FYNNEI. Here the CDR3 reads CASTPQGQSGANVLTF. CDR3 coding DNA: TGTGCCAGCACCCCCCAGGGCCAGTCTGGGGCCAACGTCCTGACTTTC.

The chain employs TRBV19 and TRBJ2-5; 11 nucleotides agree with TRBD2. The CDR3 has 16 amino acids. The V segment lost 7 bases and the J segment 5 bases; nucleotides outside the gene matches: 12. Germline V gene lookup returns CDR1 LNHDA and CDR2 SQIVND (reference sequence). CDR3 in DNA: TGTGCCAGTAAGAATCTAGCGGGGGGTCCTCGGGAGACCCAGTACTTC. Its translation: CASKNLAGGPRETQYF.

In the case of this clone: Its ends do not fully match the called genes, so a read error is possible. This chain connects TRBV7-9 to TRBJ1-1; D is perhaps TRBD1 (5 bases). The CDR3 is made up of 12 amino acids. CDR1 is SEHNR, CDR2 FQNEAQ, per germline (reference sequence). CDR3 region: CSSSSGRGEAFF. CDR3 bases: TGTTCCAGCAGTTCAGGGCGCGGTGAAGCTTTCTTT.

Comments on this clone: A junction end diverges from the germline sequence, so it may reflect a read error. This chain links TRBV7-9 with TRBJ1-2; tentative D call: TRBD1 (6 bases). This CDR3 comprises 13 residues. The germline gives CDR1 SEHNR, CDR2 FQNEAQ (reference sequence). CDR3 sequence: CASSPPFRTAFVF. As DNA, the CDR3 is TGTGCCAGCAGCCCGCCTTTTAGGACAGCGTTTGTTTTC.

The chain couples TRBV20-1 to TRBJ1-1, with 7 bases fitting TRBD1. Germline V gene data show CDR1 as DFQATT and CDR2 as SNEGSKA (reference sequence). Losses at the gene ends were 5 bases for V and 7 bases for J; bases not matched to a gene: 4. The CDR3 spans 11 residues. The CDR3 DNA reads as TGCAGTGCTGACACAGGGGATGAAGCTTTCTTT. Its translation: CSADTGDEAFF.

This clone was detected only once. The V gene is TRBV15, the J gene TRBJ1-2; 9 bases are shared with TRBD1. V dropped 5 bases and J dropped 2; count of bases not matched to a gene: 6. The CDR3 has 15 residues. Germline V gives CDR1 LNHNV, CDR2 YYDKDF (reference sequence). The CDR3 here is CATSVNRGQNYGYTF. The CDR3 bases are TGTGCCACCAGCGTAAACAGGGGGCAGAACTATGGCTACACCTTC.

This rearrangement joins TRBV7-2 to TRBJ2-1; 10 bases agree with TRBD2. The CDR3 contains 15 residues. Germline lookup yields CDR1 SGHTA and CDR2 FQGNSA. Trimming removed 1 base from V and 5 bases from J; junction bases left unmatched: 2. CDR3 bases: TGTGCCAGCAGCTTAGTAGCGGGGGGAAACAATGAGCAGTTCTTC. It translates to CASSLVAGGNNEQFF.

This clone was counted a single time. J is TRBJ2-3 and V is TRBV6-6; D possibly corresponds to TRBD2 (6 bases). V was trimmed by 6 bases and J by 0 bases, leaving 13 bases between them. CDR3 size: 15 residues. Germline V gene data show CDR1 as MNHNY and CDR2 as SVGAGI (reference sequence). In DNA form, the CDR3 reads TGTGCCAGCAGCCGCAGTGGGGGGAGCACAGATACGCAGTATTTT. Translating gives CASSRSGGSTDTQYF.